This passage covers 10 T cell receptor beta chains from one sample sequenced in a study of T cell responses to AZD1222 COVID-19 vaccine (dated by TCRdb to the early 2020s). What the time point label conveys for this sample: baseline before first vaccination. The library relied on the immunoSEQ multiplex PCR assay. TCRdb stores this immuneACCESS table with in-frame sequences only. Part of the clones is absent; in the studies checked, under half of the shortfall reflects unresolved V genes, and no reason is known for the rest. For this sample the table gives some 120,000 clones, of which approximately 89% were detected only once. Jointly, the top ten make up about 6% of the sample. The starting material was peripheral blood, obtained on day 0 of AZD1222 vaccination. All receptors derive from an adult in good health.

The chain has TRBV18 and TRBJ1-5; 8 bases map to TRBD1. Germline CDR1 reads KGHSH; CDR2 reads LQKENI. The CDR3 length is 13 residues. V was pared by 3 bases and J by 5 bases, with 0 bases of the junction left unmatched. The CDR3 DNA reads TGTGCCAGCTCACCGGACAGGGATCAGCCCCAGCATTTT. Translating it yields CASSPDRDQPQHF.

CDR3 in amino acids: CASSQDLIAGEAFF. CDR3 coding DNA: TGTGCCAGCAGCCAAGATCTCATAGCGGGAGAAGCTTTCTTT. V gene TRBV3-1 (or the pseudogene TRBV3-2) combines with J gene TRBJ1-1; no clear D gene. The CDR3 covers 14 residues. Looked up from germline, CDR1 is LGHDT and CDR2 is YNNKEL (reference sequence). Trimming took 0 bases from V and 8 from J, leaving 13 bases between them.

As regards this clone: Its ends do not fully match the called genes, so a read error is possible. The chain joins TRBV7-7 to TRBJ2-5, with D perhaps given as TRBD1 or TRBD2 (6 bases each). The CDR3 sequence is 16 residues long. Germline CDR1 and CDR2: SSHAT and FNYEAQ (reference sequence). The CDR3 here is CASSPLGGEGLETQYF. The CDR3 DNA sequence: TGTGCTAGCAGCCCCCTCGGGGGCGAGGGCTTAGAGACCCAGTACTTC.

This clone was picked up one time. The chain carries TRBV4-2 and TRBJ1-2, with 7 bases lining up with TRBD1. Germline lookup yields CDR1 LGHNA and CDR2 YNFKEQ. This CDR3 spans 13 amino acids. V lost 4 bases to trimming and J lost 8 bases; unmatched junction nucleotides: 7. CDR3 coding DNA: TGTGCCAGCAGCCCCGGGACAGAGCCCGGCTACACCTTC. It translates to CASSPGTEPGYTF.

CDR3 protein: CASSLESTGSAYEQYF. CDR3 in DNA: TGTGCCAGCAGTTTAGAATCTACAGGGTCGGCCTACGAGCAGTACTTC. This chain uses TRBV27 with TRBJ2-7; a weak D match, TRBD1 (6 bases). V was pared by 2 bases and J by 2 bases, with 16 bases between. Germline V gene lookup returns CDR1 MNHEY and CDR2 SMNVEV (reference sequence). This CDR3 spans 16 amino acids.

The V and J genes are TRBV28 and TRBJ2-3; D ambiguous. With 5 bases removed from V and 0 bases from J, the gap between germline ends came to 9 bases. The germline V gene encodes CDR1 MDHEN and CDR2 SYDVKM. The CDR3 sequence is 14 residues long. CDR3 coding DNA: TGTGCCAGCAGTCGATTCGGGAGCACAGATACGCAGTATTTT. Protein sequence: CASSRFGSTDTQYF.

The CDR3 nucleotides are TGTGCCAGCAGTTACGGACAGTATAATTCACCCCTCCACTTT. Its protein product is CASSYGQYNSPLHF. The genes are TRBV6-5 and TRBJ1-6; D possibly corresponds to TRBD1 (6 bases). The CDR3 contains 14 residues. Germline-derived CDR1 and CDR2 are MNHEY and SVGAGI. V was trimmed by 2 bases and J by 4 bases, leaving 6 bases between them.

The gene calls are TRBV19 and TRBJ2-2, with 13 bases identical to TRBD2. The germline V gene encodes CDR1 LNHDA and CDR2 SQIVND (reference sequence). Trimming at V came to 5 bases and at J to 8 bases, leaving 5 bases not matched to a gene. The CDR3 runs 15 residues. The CDR3 DNA reads TGTGCCAGTAGTGGACTAGCGGGGGTTTCGGGGGAGCTGTTTTTT. Translating gives CASSGLAGVSGELFF.

The V call is TRBV5-1, the J call TRBJ2-1; 9 positions agree with TRBD1. V lost 2 bases and J lost 8; bases outside the gene matches: 8. The CDR3 is 15 amino acids. The germline CDR1 and CDR2 sequences are SGHRS and YFSETQ. CDR3 in amino acids: CASSFGTGMGDEQFF. Written as DNA, the CDR3 is TGCGCCAGCAGCTTTGGGACAGGGATGGGAGATGAGCAGTTCTTC.

V is TRBV7-8 and J is TRBJ1-2; the match to TRBD1 covers 12 bases. In germline, CDR1 is SGHVS, CDR2 FQNEAQ. CDR3 size: 17 residues. V lost 4 bases, J lost 7 bases, and 13 bases stayed unmatched. The CDR3 is CASSSTRDRGRSSGYTF. The CDR3 nucleotides are TGTGCCAGCAGCTCGACTAGGGACAGGGGGCGCAGTAGTGGCTACACCTTC.